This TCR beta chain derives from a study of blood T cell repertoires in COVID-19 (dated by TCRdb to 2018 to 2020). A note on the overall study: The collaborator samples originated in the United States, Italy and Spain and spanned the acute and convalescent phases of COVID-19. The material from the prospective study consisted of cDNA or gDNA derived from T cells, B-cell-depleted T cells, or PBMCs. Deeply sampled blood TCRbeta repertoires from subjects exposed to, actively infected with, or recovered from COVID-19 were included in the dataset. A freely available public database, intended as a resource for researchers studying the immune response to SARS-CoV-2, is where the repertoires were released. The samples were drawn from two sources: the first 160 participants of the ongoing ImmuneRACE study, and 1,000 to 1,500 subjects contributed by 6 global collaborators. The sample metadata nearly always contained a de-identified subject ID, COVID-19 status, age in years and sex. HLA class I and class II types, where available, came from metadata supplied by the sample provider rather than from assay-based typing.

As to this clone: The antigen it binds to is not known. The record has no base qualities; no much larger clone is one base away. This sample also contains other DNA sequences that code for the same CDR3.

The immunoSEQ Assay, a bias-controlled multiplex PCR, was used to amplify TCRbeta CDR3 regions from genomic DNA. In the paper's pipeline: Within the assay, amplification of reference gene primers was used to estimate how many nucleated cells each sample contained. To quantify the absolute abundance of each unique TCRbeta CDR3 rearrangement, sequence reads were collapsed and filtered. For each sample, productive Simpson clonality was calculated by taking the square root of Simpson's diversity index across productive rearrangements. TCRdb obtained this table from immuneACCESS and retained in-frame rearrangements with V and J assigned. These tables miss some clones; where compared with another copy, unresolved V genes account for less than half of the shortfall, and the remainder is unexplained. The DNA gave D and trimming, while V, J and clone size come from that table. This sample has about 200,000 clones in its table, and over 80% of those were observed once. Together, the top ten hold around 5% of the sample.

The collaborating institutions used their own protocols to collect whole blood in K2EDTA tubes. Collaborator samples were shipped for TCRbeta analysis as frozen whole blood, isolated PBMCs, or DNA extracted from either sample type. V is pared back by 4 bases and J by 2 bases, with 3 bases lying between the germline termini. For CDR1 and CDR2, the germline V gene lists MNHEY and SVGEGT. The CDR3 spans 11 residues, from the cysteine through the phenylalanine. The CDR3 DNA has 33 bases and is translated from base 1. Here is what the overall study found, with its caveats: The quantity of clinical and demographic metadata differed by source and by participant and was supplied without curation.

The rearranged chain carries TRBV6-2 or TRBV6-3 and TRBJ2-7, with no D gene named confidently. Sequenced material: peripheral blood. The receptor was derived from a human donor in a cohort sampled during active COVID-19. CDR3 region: CASSSTYEQYF. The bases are TGTGCCAGCAGTTCCACCTACGAGCAGTACTTC.